The 24 T cell receptor beta chains reported below all come from one sample, sequenced in a study of blood T cell repertoires in COVID-19. Repertoires were generated with immunoSEQ multiplex PCR, while TCRdb's copy carries only in-frame clones and drops some. The sample has just over 650,000 clones, more than 80% seen once. Sequencing was done on a sample of peripheral blood. All receptors derive from a woman under 30 with acute or convalescent COVID-19.

This clone was seen once. This chain uses TRBV4-1 with TRBJ2-7; D possibly corresponds to TRBD1 (5 bases). This CDR3 is 14 amino acids long. Germline CDR1 reads MGHRA; CDR2 reads YSYEKL. V shed 1 base and J shed 4 bases, with 11 bases lying between them. The CDR3 nucleotides are TGCGCCAGCAGCCAAGGAGACAGCCGATACGAGCAGTACTTC. This codes for CASSQGDSRYEQYF.

This sequence joins TRBV6-6 and TRBJ1-2, with D possibly matching TRBD1 (6 bases). This CDR3 has 14 residues. Per germline, CDR1 MNHNY and CDR2 SVGAGI (reference sequence). V lost 7 bases to trimming and J lost 5 bases, with 17 bases between them. The CDR3 protein is CASIISWTAYGYTF. For the CDR3, the DNA is TGTGCCAGCATTATATCGTGGACAGCTTATGGCTACACCTTC.

The chain is built from TRBV2 and TRBJ2-2; a weak D match, TRBD2 (6 bases). V lost 6 bases and J 2 bases, leaving 13 bases between the germline ends. The germline CDR1 and CDR2 sequences are SNHLY and FYNNEI. This CDR3 has 15 residues. CDR3 in DNA: TGTGCCAGCAGACCCCTCGGGAGAAACACCGGGGAGCTGTTTTTT. As protein: CASRPLGRNTGELFF.

This chain links TRBV6-5 with TRBJ1-2, with D perhaps matching TRBD1 (5 bases). This CDR3 comprises 13 residues. Per germline, CDR1 MNHEY and CDR2 SVGAGI. Between the trimmed V and J ends, which lost 2 bases and 8 bases, there was a span of 12 bases. The CDR3 sequence: CASSYAQGGGYTF. DNA of the CDR3: TGTGCCAGCAGTTACGCCCAGGGCGGAGGCTACACCTTC.

This clone was observed a few times. This sequence joins TRBV18 and TRBJ1-3; weak D call: TRBD1 (5 bases). Germline CDR1 and CDR2: KGHSH and LQKENI. Trimming left V 0 bases short and J 1 base short, with 7 bases between. This CDR3 contains 15 residues. CDR3 in amino acids: CASSPPEGSGNTIYF. DNA for the CDR3: TGTGCCAGCTCACCACCGGAGGGGTCTGGAAACACCATATATTTT.

The gene calls are TRBV19 and TRBJ2-1, with D unclear. The V gene lost 6 bases and the J gene lost 4 bases, with 7 bases spanning the gap. The CDR3 loop spans 12 amino acids. CDR1 LNHDA and CDR2 SQIVND come from the germline V gene (reference sequence). This CDR3 is CASRHSYNEQFF. CDR3 DNA: TGTGCCAGTAGGCACAGTTACAATGAGCAGTTCTTC.

The rearrangement uses TRBV7-2 and TRBJ1-3; unclear D gene. Trimming left V 1 base short and J 0 bases short, with 10 bases between. CDR3 length equals 16 residues. Per the germline V gene, CDR1 is SGHTA and CDR2 is FQGNSA. CDR3 sequence reads: CASSLVGGLSGNTIYF. CDR3 DNA: TGTGCCAGCAGCTTAGTCGGTGGGCTCTCTGGAAACACCATATATTTT.

The genes are TRBV10-3 and TRBJ2-3; D gene uncertain. The CDR3 totals 12 residues. Germline lookup yields CDR1 ENHRY and CDR2 SYGVKD. Trimming left V 8 bases short and J 0 bases short, with 6 bases between. The CDR3: CAIGPSTDTQYF. In DNA form, the CDR3 reads TGTGCCATCGGGCCCAGCACAGATACGCAGTATTTT.

The rearrangement joins TRBV6-5 to TRBJ2-2, with 8 nucleotides matching TRBD1. There are 15 residues in the CDR3. Germline assignment: CDR1 MNHEY and CDR2 SVGAGI. With 9 bases clipped from V and 5 bases from J, the junction kept 11 bases outside the gene matches. For the CDR3, the DNA is TGTGCCAGTGCACGACAGGGGCGGAGGACCGGGGAGCTGTTTTTT. Translated: CASARQGRRTGELFF.

The J gene is TRBJ2-7, the V gene TRBV4-1; 11 positions match TRBD2. Losses at the gene ends were 0 bases for V and 7 bases for J; bases not matched to a gene: 5. The CDR3 loop spans 15 amino acids. Germline CDR1 MGHRA, CDR2 YSYEKL. CDR3 residues: CASSQDQLAGVEQYF. CDR3 DNA sequence: TGCGCCAGCAGCCAAGATCAACTAGCGGGGGTAGAGCAGTACTTC.

This chain links TRBV7-9 with TRBJ1-4; TRBD1 matches at 10 bases. J lost 6 bases, V lost 2 bases, and 3 bases had no gene match. The CDR3 sequence is 15 residues long. Germline V lookup: CDR1 SEHNR, CDR2 FQNEAQ (reference sequence). The CDR3 bases are TGTGCCAGCAGCTTACAGACAGGGGGCGATGAAAAACTGTTTTTT. It is translated as CASSLQTGGDEKLFF.

This clone appeared once. V gene TRBV30 combines with J gene TRBJ1-5; possible D gene TRBD1, 5 bases. Per the germline V gene, CDR1 is GTSNPN and CDR2 is SVGIG (reference sequence). CDR3 length: 14 residues. Trimming shortened V by 1 base and J by 2 bases, and 9 bases separated the two germline ends. In DNA form, the CDR3 reads TGTGCCTGGAGTGGACAGCTTCGCAATCAGCCCCAGCATTTT. As protein: CAWSGQLRNQPQHF.

There are a few counts of this clone. The chain couples TRBV11-2 to TRBJ1-2; a possible D gene is TRBD1 (5 bases). Germline V gene lookup returns CDR1 SGHAT and CDR2 FQNNGV. The CDR3 has 16 residues. Trimming removed 10 bases at V and 2 bases at J, with 23 bases between. DNA for the CDR3: TGTGCCACATCTACCCCCACACAGGCTTCAAACTATGGCTACACCTTC. Translation gives CATSTPTQASNYGYTF.

The rearrangement links TRBV18 to TRBJ1-1; D is undetermined. Germline CDR1 and CDR2: KGHSH and LQKENI. CDR3 length: 14 amino acids. Trimming left V 6 bases short and J 1 base short, with 12 bases between. This CDR3 reads CASSPRAENTEAFF. Written as DNA, the CDR3 is TGTGCCAGCTCCCCCCGCGCTGAGAACACTGAAGCTTTCTTT. Using reference TRBV18 and TRBJ1-1 for the parts outside the CDR3, the full variable domain is NAGVMQNPRHLVRRRGQEARLRCSPMKGHSHVYWYRQLPEEGLKFMVYLQKENIIDESGMPKERFSAEFPKEGPSILRIQQVVRGDSAAYFCASSPRAENTEAFFGQGTRLTVV.

This chain links TRBV20-1 with TRBJ2-1, with D maybe TRBD2 (5 bases). Germline V gives CDR1 DFQATT, CDR2 SNEGSKA (reference sequence). The CDR3 is 11 residues long. V lost 5 bases and J 10 bases, leaving 12 bases between the germline ends. This CDR3 is CSASFGREQFF. The CDR3 DNA reads as TGCAGTGCTTCCTTTGGGAGAGAGCAGTTCTTC.

The rearrangement uses TRBV18 and TRBJ1-3; D unresolved. V lost 2 bases and J 2 bases, leaving 10 bases between the germline ends. This CDR3 contains 15 residues. The germline CDR1 and CDR2 sequences are KGHSH and LQKENI. CDR3 DNA: TGTGCCAGCTCACCATTTCGGGGAACTGGAAACACCATATATTTT. Translating gives CASSPFRGTGNTIYF.

V is TRBV19 and J is TRBJ1-1; D not resolved. The CDR3 loop spans 14 amino acids. Germline values: CDR1 LNHDA, CDR2 SQIVND (reference sequence). The V end lost 3 bases, the J end lost 8 bases, and 16 bases lay between the germline ends. The CDR3 DNA reads as TGTGCCAGTAGTATTACATGGGCATGGGAGGAAGCTTTCTTT. Amino acid sequence: CASSITWAWEEAFF. Based on the CDR3 plus reference TRBV19 and TRBJ1-1, the full variable domain is DGGITQSPKYLFRKEGQNVTLSCEQNLNHDAMYWYRQDPGQGLRLIYYSQIVNDFQKGDIAEGYSVSREKKESFPLTVTSAQKNPTAFYLCASSITWAWEEAFFGQGTRLTVV.

The rearrangement uses TRBV6-4 and TRBJ1-3; possible D gene TRBD1, 6 bases. Germline-derived CDR1 and CDR2 are MRHNA and SNTAGT. V lost 8 bases and J 4 bases, leaving 18 bases between the germline ends. This CDR3 spans 15 amino acids. The CDR3 loop is CASPEGEGVGNTIYF. In DNA, the CDR3 is TGTGCCAGCCCCGAAGGAGAGGGGGTAGGAAACACCATATATTTT.

The chain uses TRBV27 and TRBJ1-2, with D possibly TRBD1 on 5 matching bases. The germline V and J ends were trimmed by 5 bases and 2 bases, with 15 bases remaining between them. This CDR3 is 15 amino acids long. Germline V gives CDR1 MNHEY, CDR2 SMNVEV (reference sequence). The DNA of the CDR3 is TGTGCCAGCAGTCCGGGCGGGGGGGTAAACTATGGCTACACCTTC. It translates to CASSPGGGVNYGYTF.

The CDR3 nucleotides are TGTGCCAGCAGCCCAGGCCCGGGACTAGCGGTACTCCAGGGAGAGACCCAGTACTTC. It is translated as CASSPGPGLAVLQGETQYF. V is TRBV11-2 and J is TRBJ2-5; 11 nucleotides align to TRBD2. The CDR3 has 19 amino acids. Germline CDR1 reads SGHAT; CDR2 reads FQNNGV. The ends lost 5 bases at V and 4 bases at J; junction bases unmatched: 18.

The chain couples TRBV4-1 to TRBJ1-1; D might be TRBD1 (5 bases). This CDR3 has 15 amino acids. Trimming removed 1 base at V and 1 base at J, with 10 bases between. Looked up from germline, CDR1 is MGHRA and CDR2 is YSYEKL. The CDR3 DNA is TGCGCCAGCAGCCAAGCGCGGAGGGGGAACACTGAAGCTTTCTTT. This codes for CASSQARRGNTEAFF.

The chain combines TRBV2 with TRBJ1-1; tentative D call: TRBD1 (5 bases). The CDR3 extends over 10 amino acids. The V and J ends lost 4 bases and 13 bases respectively, with 10 bases between them. Germline CDR1 SNHLY, CDR2 FYNNEI. The CDR3 DNA reads TGTGCCAGCAGTGGGGGGGTAGGTTTCTTT. Its translation: CASSGGVGFF.

V and J are TRBV30 and TRBJ2-7, with 8 bases identical to TRBD1. This CDR3 region has 12 residues. Trimming at V came to 7 bases and at J to 5 bases, leaving 7 bases not matched to a gene. Germline values: CDR1 GTSNPN, CDR2 SVGIG (reference sequence). This chain's CDR3 is CAFWTGNHEQYF. CDR3 DNA sequence: TGTGCCTTTTGGACAGGGAACCACGAGCAGTACTTC. Using reference TRBV30 and TRBJ2-7 for the parts outside the CDR3, the full variable domain is SQTIHQWPATLVQPVGSPLSLECTVEGTSNPNLYWYRQAAGRGLQLLFYSVGIGQISSEVPQNLSASRPQDRQFILSSKKLLLSDSGFYLCAFWTGNHEQYFGPGTRLTVT.

The rearrangement links TRBV9 to TRBJ2-5; 11 nucleotides line up with TRBD2. The CDR3 is 15 residues long. V lost 2 bases and J lost 1; bases outside the gene matches: 1. The germline V gene has CDR1 SGDLS and CDR2 YYNGEE. The CDR3 bases are TGTGCCAGCAGCGTTAGCGGGGGGGTCCAAGAGACCCAGTACTTC. It yields the protein CASSVSGGVQETQYF.